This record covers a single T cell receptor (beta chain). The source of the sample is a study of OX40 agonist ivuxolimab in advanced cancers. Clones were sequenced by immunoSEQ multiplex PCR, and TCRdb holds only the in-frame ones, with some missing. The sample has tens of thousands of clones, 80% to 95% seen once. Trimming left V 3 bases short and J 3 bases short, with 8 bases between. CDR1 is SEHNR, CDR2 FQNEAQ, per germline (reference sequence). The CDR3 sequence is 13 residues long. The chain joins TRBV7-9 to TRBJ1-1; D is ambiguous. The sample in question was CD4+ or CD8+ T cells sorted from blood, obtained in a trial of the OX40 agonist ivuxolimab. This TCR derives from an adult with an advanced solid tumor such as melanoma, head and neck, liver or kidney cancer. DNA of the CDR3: TGTGCCAGCAGCTTCGCGGCGGACACTGAAGCTTTCTTT. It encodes CASSFAADTEAFF.